This passage covers 27 T cell receptor beta chains from one sample sequenced in a study of blood T cells in healthy people across ages. A second PCR, run for about 7 to 11 cycles, used a sample-barcoded 5' primer plus a J-beta primer mix. Using its own MiXCR run on the 5' RACE reads, TCRdb lists one record per CDR3 protein. Of about 800,000 distinct CDR3 sequences listed, 58% are singletons. Sequenced material: blood. Receptors were obtained from a man between 25 and 39 years old in good health.

Concerning this clonotype: A single base separates this from a much larger clone, so it may be a read error. This sequence joins TRBV2 and TRBJ2-5; no clear D gene. The germline V gene has CDR1 SNHLY and CDR2 FYNNEI. This CDR3 has 13 amino acids. In DNA, the CDR3 is TGTGCCAGCAGTGTAGGGTCCCAAGAGACCCTGTACTTC. Translation gives CASSVGSQETLYF.

This clonotype appeared a few times. The V call is TRBV20-1, the J call TRBJ2-3; D is unresolved. The CDR3 has 11 amino acids. V was shortened by 4 bases and J by 8 bases, with 10 bases between the two germline ends. Germline CDR1 reads DFQATT; CDR2 reads SNEGSKA (reference sequence). CDR3: CSATRSSTQYF. CDR3 sequence (DNA): TGCAGTGCTACCCGCTCGTCTACGCAGTATTTT.

The gene calls are TRBV15 and TRBJ2-5; 7 bases line up with TRBD1. The germline V gene has CDR1 LNHNV and CDR2 YYDKDF (reference sequence). The CDR3 extends over 12 amino acids. V lost 3 bases and J lost 13; bases outside the gene matches: 8. CDR3 sequence: CATSRTTGQRYF. The CDR3 region has the DNA TGTGCCACCAGCAGGACCACGGGACAGCGGTACTTC. The variable domain in full, with the rest retrieved from reference TRBV15 and TRBJ2-5, is DAMVIQNPRYQVTQFGKPVTLSCSQTLNHNVMYWYQQKSSQAPKLLFHYYDKDFNNEADTPDNFQSRRPNTSFCFLDIRSPGLGDTAMYLCATSRTTGQRYFGPGTRLLVL.

V usage is TRBV6-2 or TRBV6-3 and J usage is TRBJ2-1; 7 bases map to TRBD1. Germline lookup yields CDR1 MNHEY and CDR2 SVGEGT. V gave up 4 bases and J gave up 7 bases; unmatched junction bases: 7. The CDR3 is 14 residues long. Here the CDR3 reads CASSSNLQGNEQFF. The CDR3 coding sequence is TGTGCCAGCAGTTCAAACCTACAGGGGAATGAGCAGTTCTTC.

The J gene is TRBJ2-1, the V gene TRBV29-1; no definite D call. The J call may be faulty, since TRBJ2-7 better matches the DNA end. Germline V gene lookup returns CDR1 SQVTM and CDR2 ANQGSEA. CDR3 length: 14 residues. The CDR3, as DNA: TGCAGCGTTGAGAAGGGCAGTGGGGCCTACGAGCAGTACTTC. Translation gives CSVEKGSGAYEQYF.

This CDR3 is CASSWTVTSTDTQYF. In nucleotides, the CDR3 is TGTGCCAGCAGCTGGACAGTGACTAGCACAGATACGCAGTATTTT. The J gene is TRBJ2-3, the V gene TRBV7-2, with a tentative D call TRBD1 (6 bases). The CDR3 runs 15 residues. V was pared by 4 bases and J by 0 bases, with 11 bases between. CDR1 and CDR2 (germline): SGHTA, FQGNSA. Supplemented by reference TRBV7-2 and TRBJ2-3, the full variable domain reads GAGVSQSPSNKVTEKGKDVELRCDPISGHTALYWYRQSLGQGLEFLIYFQGNSAPDKSGLPSDRFSAERTGGSVSTLTIQRTQQEDSAVYLCASSWTVTSTDTQYFGPGTRLTVL.

This clonotype was seen only a few times. This rearrangement joins TRBV6-2 or TRBV6-3 to TRBJ2-7, with no clear D. The germline V gene has CDR1 MNHEY and CDR2 SVGEGT. The CDR3 consists of 15 residues. The V and J ends lost 5 bases and 1 base respectively, with 15 bases between them. The CDR3 DNA sequence: TGTGCCAGCAGTACTTCCTCGGAGTGGTCCTACGAGCAGTACTTC. Amino acid sequence: CASSTSSEWSYEQYF.

CDR3 in amino acids: CASSKPVYSPLHF. CDR3 DNA sequence: TGTGCCAGCAGCAAACCGGTATACTCACCCCTCCACTTT. The chain uses TRBV7-2 and TRBJ1-6; D is unresolved. Germline CDR1 SGHTA, CDR2 FQGNSA. V lost 5 bases and J 10 bases, leaving 12 bases between the germline ends. The CDR3 has 13 amino acids.

The chain links TRBV6-1 to TRBJ2-3; either TRBD1 or TRBD2 may fit D (6 bases each). This CDR3 has 17 amino acids. V was pared by 7 bases and J by 2 bases, with 22 bases between. Germline loops: CDR1 MNHNS, CDR2 SASEGT. The CDR3 spells CASTPAQGRGNTDTQYF. CDR3 DNA: TGTGCCAGCACGCCCGCCCAGGGGCGCGGGAACACAGATACGCAGTATTTT.

V and J are TRBV12-3 or TRBV12-4 and TRBJ2-3; a possible D gene is TRBD1 (6 bases). Trimming shortened V by 4 bases and J by 8 bases, and 25 bases separated the two germline ends. This CDR3 contains 17 residues. This chain's CDR3 is CASSSPGTNYFLGTQYF. The CDR3 DNA reads TGTGCCAGCAGTTCTCCGGGGACAAACTATTTCTTGGGTACGCAGTATTTT.

This clonotype occurred a few times. This chain connects TRBV20-1 to TRBJ2-5, with D unclear. Trimming pared 6 bases from V and 5 bases from J, leaving 7 bases between. The CDR3 is made up of 10 amino acids. Germline V lookup: CDR1 DFQATT, CDR2 SNEGSKA (reference sequence). The CDR3 DNA reads as TGCAGTGCCTATACGGAGACCCAGTACTTC. It specifies CSAYTETQYF.

The rearrangement uses TRBV12-3 or TRBV12-4 and TRBJ2-1, with D perhaps TRBD2 (6 bases). This CDR3 is built from 17 residues. V lost 8 bases and J 2 bases, leaving 22 bases between the germline ends. The CDR3 nucleotides are TGTGCCAGCGCGCCCCGATTAGCGGTGGATCCCTACAATGAGCAGTTCTTC. Its protein product is CASAPRLAVDPYNEQFF.

The CDR3 DNA follows: TGTGCCAGCAGCTTATCCGTGGGTGGGGCAGATACGCAGTATTTT. It specifies CASSLSVGGADTQYF. J is TRBJ2-3 and V is TRBV7-2; D remains unclear. CDR1 is SGHTA, CDR2 FQGNSA, per germline. Between the trimmed V and J ends, which lost 2 bases and 4 bases, there was a span of 13 bases. The CDR3 loop spans 15 amino acids.

This clonotype was observed a handful of times. The V and J genes are TRBV5-1 and TRBJ2-5, with a weak D call TRBD2 (6 bases). The CDR3 is 15 residues long. V was trimmed by 6 bases and J by 4 bases, leaving 19 bases between them. Germline lookup yields CDR1 SGHRS and CDR2 YFSETQ. The CDR3 DNA is TGCGCCAGCATCCCGGCCCTCGGGGGATCAGAGACCCAGTACTTC. Protein: CASIPALGGSETQYF.

The V gene is TRBV20-1, the J gene TRBJ2-5; TRBD2 matches 12 bases. The trim removed 3 bases at V and 4 bases at J, leaving 3 bases unmatched. CDR1 and CDR2 (germline): DFQATT, SNEGSKA (reference sequence). The CDR3 totals 14 residues. The CDR3 coding sequence is TGCAGTGCTAGCGAGGGACTAGCGGGAGAGACCCAGTACTTC. Translating gives CSASEGLAGETQYF.

The rearrangement uses TRBV30 and TRBJ2-1; 10 nucleotides align to TRBD1. Germline trimming cut 8 bases from V and 5 bases from J; bases unmatched to any gene: 9. CDR1 GTSNPN and CDR2 SVGIG come from the germline V gene (reference sequence). The CDR3 is 14 residues long. The CDR3 DNA is TGTGCCGGGAACCGGGACAGGGGAGACAATGAGCAGTTCTTC. This encodes CAGNRDRGDNEQFF.

The rearrangement links TRBV9 to TRBJ2-1; 8 positions agree with TRBD2. This CDR3 has 13 amino acids. Unmatched junction bases numbered 1, after V lost 0 bases and J lost 8 bases. CDR1 is SGDLS, CDR2 YYNGEE, per germline. The CDR3 region is CASSVDGGDEQFF. The CDR3 bases are TGTGCCAGCAGCGTAGACGGGGGGGATGAGCAGTTCTTC.

The genes are TRBV29-1 and TRBJ2-7, with TRBD1 identical over 9 bases. CDR3 size: 13 residues. J lost 8 bases, V lost 0 bases, and 5 bases had no gene match. The germline CDR1 and CDR2 sequences are SQVTM and ANQGSEA. In DNA, the CDR3 is TGCAGCGTTGAAGATCCGGGACAGGGCAAGCAGTACTTC. This codes for CSVEDPGQGKQYF.

The chain uses TRBV7-2 and TRBJ2-1; 9 bases are a match to TRBD2. Germline trimming cut 8 bases from V and 9 bases from J; bases unmatched to any gene: 11. Germline V CDR1 and CDR2: SGHTA, FQGNSA. The CDR3 is 14 residues long. The CDR3 is CASQGRGRAGEQFF. DNA for the CDR3: TGTGCCAGCCAAGGGCGCGGGAGGGCCGGTGAGCAGTTCTTC.

V gene TRBV6-2 or TRBV6-3 combines with J gene TRBJ2-7, with D perhaps TRBD2 (6 bases). The CDR3 runs to 13 residues. Per germline, CDR1 MNHEY and CDR2 SVGEGT. Between the trimmed V and J ends, which lost 5 bases and 6 bases, there was a span of 14 bases. The CDR3 DNA is TGTGCCAGCAGTGACACCACCGGGGGCGAGCAGTACTTC. Protein: CASSDTTGGEQYF.

J is TRBJ1-2 and V is TRBV6-2 or TRBV6-3; D call uncertain. This CDR3 contains 11 residues. Between the trimmed V and J ends, which lost 5 bases and 7 bases, there was a span of 8 bases. From germline, CDR1 is MNHEY and CDR2 SVGEGT. The CDR3 loop is CASSILFGYTF. CDR3 bases: TGTGCCAGCAGTATTCTCTTTGGCTACACCTTC.

This chain uses TRBV20-1 with TRBJ1-5; TRBD1 might be the D (5 bases). This CDR3 is built from 15 residues. Trimming took 0 bases from V and 6 from J, leaving 15 bases between them. The germline V gene has CDR1 DFQATT and CDR2 SNEGSKA (reference sequence). The DNA of the CDR3 is TGCAGTGCTAGAGAGCTAGGGACGGCTCGTCAGCCCCAGCATTTT. It specifies CSARELGTARQPQHF.

CDR3 amino acids: CASSSETTGELFF. The CDR3 DNA reads TGTGCCAGCAGTTCAGAGACCACCGGGGAGCTGTTTTTT. The genes are TRBV28 and TRBJ2-2; D ambiguous. The CDR3 length is 13 residues. CDR1 and CDR2 (germline): MDHEN, SYDVKM. Trimming took off 4 bases at V and 4 bases at J, with 7 bases between the two ends.

The chain recombines TRBV9 with TRBJ1-2, with a possible D match to TRBD1 (6 bases). Germline lookup yields CDR1 SGDLS and CDR2 YYNGEE. The CDR3 loop spans 15 amino acids. The V end lost 0 bases, the J end lost 3 bases, and 12 bases lay between the germline ends. The CDR3 nucleotides are TGTGCCAGCAGCGTAGGACAGGAAGGTGACTATGGCTACACCTTC. As protein: CASSVGQEGDYGYTF.

The chain is built from TRBV12-3 or TRBV12-4 and TRBJ2-4, with D uncertain. The CDR3 length is 14 residues. The V and J ends lost 7 bases and 3 bases respectively, with 13 bases between them. The CDR3 DNA follows: TGTGCCAGCACCTTGGACCCGAACAAAAACATTCAGTACTTC. Its protein product is CASTLDPNKNIQYF.

This clonotype was seen a few times. This chain uses TRBV20-1 with TRBJ2-1; D gene unclear. V was trimmed by 0 bases and J by 4 bases, leaving 16 bases between them. Per germline, CDR1 DFQATT and CDR2 SNEGSKA (reference sequence). The length of the CDR3 is 16 residues. The CDR3 is CSARDSSVGIYNEQFF. The CDR3 nucleotides read TGCAGTGCTAGAGATAGTAGTGTGGGGATTTACAATGAGCAGTTCTTC.

As for this clonotype: This sequence may be a read error, since a much larger clone differs from it by one base. The genes are TRBV13 and TRBJ1-1; no definite D call. The CDR3 covers 18 residues. Per the germline V gene, CDR1 is PRHDT and CDR2 is FYEKMQ (reference sequence). The V gene lost 6 bases and the J gene lost 1 base, with 24 bases spanning the gap. The CDR3 sequence: CASSIWRTGGTTNTEAFF. CDR3 DNA sequence: TGTGCCAGCAGTATTTGGCGGACGGGAGGAACGACGAACACTGAAGCTTTCTTT.